This is a list of T cell receptor beta chains from one sample in a study of blood T cell repertoires in COVID-19. Method: immunoSEQ multiplex PCR; TCRdb's copy keeps in-frame clones and lacks some. The sample yields 51,000 or so clones, 70% to 90% seen once. The sample comprised peripheral blood. These receptor sequences come from a man aged 80 or over with acute or convalescent COVID-19. CDR3s include the opening cysteine and the closing phenylalanine or tryptophan. D genes are given only for firm matches. Clone size, where shown, is once, few, many, or a class for clones that have expanded.

v_gene: TRBV20-1
abundance: NA
d_gene: TRBD1
j_gene: TRBJ1-4
CDR3nt: TGCAGTGCTAGTTCGGGACAGGGGGCGCTGGGGGAAAAACTGTTTTTT
CDR3aa: CSASSGQGALGEKLFF

v_gene: TRBV6-1
abundance: NA
d_gene: NA
j_gene: TRBJ1-2
CDR3nt: TGTGCCAGCAATGAAGCACAGGCGCCTAACTATGGCTACACCTTC
CDR3aa: CASNEAQAPNYGYTF

v_gene: TRBV11-3
abundance: NA
d_gene: TRBD1
j_gene: TRBJ2-2
CDR3nt: TGTGCCAGCAGCTCAAGACAGGGAACCGGGGAGCTGTTTTTT
CDR3aa: CASSSRQGTGELFF

v_gene: TRBV3-1/TRBV3-2
abundance: NA
d_gene: NA
j_gene: TRBJ2-7
CDR3nt: TGTGCCAGCAGCCAAGAAGAGCTTAAAGACTACAGGGTGACCTACGAGCAGTACTTC
CDR3aa: CASSQEELKDYRVTYEQYF

v_gene: TRBV3-1/TRBV3-2
abundance: NA
d_gene: NA
j_gene: TRBJ2-3
CDR3nt: TGTGCCAGCAGCCAAGGACTAGGCAGAGATACGCAGTATTTT
CDR3aa: CASSQGLGRDTQYF

v_gene: TRBV6-4
abundance: NA
d_gene: NA
j_gene: TRBJ1-6
CDR3nt: TGTGCCAGCAGTCAGGATTCACCCCTCCACTTT
CDR3aa: CASSQDSPLHF

v_gene: TRBV2
abundance: NA
d_gene: TRBD1
j_gene: TRBJ2-5
CDR3nt: TGTGCCAGCAGTACCCGGACAGGGGGAGAGACCCAGTACTTC
CDR3aa: CASSTRTGGETQYF

v_gene: TRBV7-2
abundance: once
d_gene: NA
j_gene: TRBJ1-2
CDR3nt: TGTGCCAGCAGCTTAGTAGCAGGGGTGGGCTATGGCTACACCTTC
CDR3aa: CASSLVAGVGYGYTF

v_gene: TRBV9
abundance: once
d_gene: TRBD1
j_gene: TRBJ2-2
CDR3nt: TGTGCCAGCAGCTTGACAGGGGGCTATGACACCGGGGAGCTGTTTTTT
CDR3aa: CASSLTGGYDTGELFF

v_gene: TRBV3-1/TRBV3-2
abundance: NA
d_gene: TRBD1
j_gene: TRBJ1-5
CDR3nt: TGTGCCAGCAGTTTGGACAGGAGCCCCAGTCAGCCCCAGCATTTT
CDR3aa: CASSLDRSPSQPQHF

v_gene: TRBV30
abundance: NA
d_gene: NA
j_gene: TRBJ2-7
CDR3nt: TGTGCCTTCCTCTCCTACGAGCAGTACTTC
CDR3aa: CAFLSYEQYF

v_gene: TRBV11-2
abundance: NA
d_gene: NA
j_gene: TRBJ2-7
CDR3nt: TGTGCCAGCAGCTTACCGACGGGGAGCGAGCAGTACTTC
CDR3aa: CASSLPTGSEQYF

v_gene: TRBV27
abundance: NA
d_gene: NA
j_gene: TRBJ2-5
CDR3nt: TGTGCCAGCAGGCCCGGGACAAATAAAGAGACCCAGTACTTC
CDR3aa: CASRPGTNKETQYF

v_gene: TRBV28
abundance: NA
d_gene: TRBD1
j_gene: TRBJ1-1
CDR3nt: TGTGCCAGCAGTTTCGCCGGGACAGTGAACACTGAAGCTTTCTTT
CDR3aa: CASSFAGTVNTEAFF

v_gene: TRBV7-8
abundance: few
d_gene: NA
j_gene: TRBJ1-3
CDR3nt: TGTGCCAGCAGCTTAGCGGCCGTCACTGGAAACACCATATATTTT
CDR3aa: CASSLAAVTGNTIYF

v_gene: TRBV6-1
abundance: NA
d_gene: TRBD2
j_gene: TRBJ2-1
CDR3nt: TGTGCCAGCAGTGAAGGATTCCCGAGACTAGCGGGTAATGAGCAGTTCTTC
CDR3aa: CASSEGFPRLAGNEQFF

v_gene: TRBV5-1
abundance: NA
d_gene: NA
j_gene: TRBJ2-7
CDR3nt: TGCGCCAGCAGCTTGGTAAGCGGTGCCTCCTACGAGCAGTACTTC
CDR3aa: CASSLVSGASYEQYF

v_gene: TRBV7-2
abundance: NA
d_gene: NA
j_gene: TRBJ1-2
CDR3nt: TGTGCCAGCAGCTTAAAGAGGGCAGACGCTTATGGCTACACCTTC
CDR3aa: CASSLKRADAYGYTF

v_gene: TRBV7-9
abundance: NA
d_gene: NA
j_gene: TRBJ2-3
CDR3nt: TGTGCCAGCAGCTTTCCCAGTGGGGGGTCCACAGATACGCAGTATTTT
CDR3aa: CASSFPSGGSTDTQYF

v_gene: TRBV19
abundance: NA
d_gene: TRBD1
j_gene: TRBJ1-1
CDR3nt: TGTGCCAGCATCCGGGGACAGAATAGGAACACTGAAGCTTTCTTT
CDR3aa: CASIRGQNRNTEAFF

v_gene: TRBV5-1
abundance: NA
d_gene: NA
j_gene: TRBJ1-1
CDR3nt: TGCGCCAGCTCCACGGGGGGAGGGTGGGACACTGAAGCTTTCTTT
CDR3aa: CASSTGGGWDTEAFF

v_gene: TRBV28
abundance: NA
d_gene: NA
j_gene: TRBJ2-3
CDR3nt: TGTGCCAGCAGTTCAGGACAGACCACAGATACGCAGTATTTT
CDR3aa: CASSSGQTTDTQYF

v_gene: TRBV9
abundance: NA
d_gene: NA
j_gene: TRBJ2-3
CDR3nt: TGTGCCAGCAAAAGAGGGGCGGGGAGCACAGATACGCAGTATTTT
CDR3aa: CASKRGAGSTDTQYF

v_gene: TRBV2
abundance: NA
d_gene: TRBD1
j_gene: TRBJ1-3
CDR3nt: TGTGCCAGCAGTAGGGACAGTGGAAACACCATATATTTT
CDR3aa: CASSRDSGNTIYF

v_gene: TRBV28
abundance: NA
d_gene: TRBD1
j_gene: TRBJ1-2
CDR3nt: TGTGCCAGCAGACCGAATCCCAGGGGGGTCTATGGCTACACCTTC
CDR3aa: CASRPNPRGVYGYTF

v_gene: TRBV7-9
abundance: NA
d_gene: TRBD2
j_gene: TRBJ2-1
CDR3nt: TGTGCCAGCAGCTTCCGACTAGCGGGGGGGAGCTCCTACAATGAGCAGTTCTTC
CDR3aa: CASSFRLAGGSSYNEQFF

v_gene: TRBV29-1
abundance: NA
d_gene: NA
j_gene: TRBJ2-1
CDR3nt: TGCAGCACATGGGAGGGGGGCTACAATGAGCAGTTCTTC
CDR3aa: CSTWEGGYNEQFF

v_gene: TRBV27
abundance: NA
d_gene: TRBD1
j_gene: TRBJ2-6
CDR3nt: TGTGCCAGCTCGGGACAGGAGCTCTCTGGGGCCAACGTCCTGACTTTC
CDR3aa: CASSGQELSGANVLTF

v_gene: TRBV5-1
abundance: NA
d_gene: TRBD2
j_gene: TRBJ2-3
CDR3nt: TGCGCCAGCAGCGTGGGGGGGACTAGCACAGATACGCAGTATTTT
CDR3aa: CASSVGGTSTDTQYF

v_gene: TRBV2
abundance: NA
d_gene: TRBD1
j_gene: TRBJ1-1
CDR3nt: TGTGCCAGCAGTGAAGGACAGGGGAGGGCTGAAGCTTTCTTT
CDR3aa: CASSEGQGRAEAFF

v_gene: TRBV7-9
abundance: NA
d_gene: NA
j_gene: TRBJ1-4
CDR3nt: TGTGCCAGCAGTTTTATGGGGGCGGCTAATGAAAAACTGTTTTTT
CDR3aa: CASSFMGAANEKLFF

v_gene: TRBV3-1/TRBV3-2
abundance: once
d_gene: NA
j_gene: TRBJ1-6
CDR3nt: TGTGCCAGCAGCCCAAGACAGAGCTCCTATAATTCACCCCTCCACTTT
CDR3aa: CASSPRQSSYNSPLHF

v_gene: TRBV2
abundance: NA
d_gene: TRBD1
j_gene: TRBJ1-5
CDR3nt: TGTGCCAGCAGTCTGGAGACAGGGGTTTTCAATCAGCCCCAGCATTTT
CDR3aa: CASSLETGVFNQPQHF

v_gene: TRBV2
abundance: NA
d_gene: TRBD1
j_gene: TRBJ1-1
CDR3nt: TGTGCCAGCAGTGGCCGGGACAGGGTCTCAAAAGCTTTCTTT
CDR3aa: CASSGRDRVSKAFF

v_gene: TRBV3-1/TRBV3-2
abundance: NA
d_gene: NA
j_gene: TRBJ1-6
CDR3nt: TGTGCCAGCAGCCAAGAACCAGGGAGGGGGTATTCACCCCTCCACTTT
CDR3aa: CASSQEPGRGYSPLHF

v_gene: TRBV7-2
abundance: NA
d_gene: TRBD1
j_gene: TRBJ1-2
CDR3nt: TGTGCCAGCAGCCCAGCGGGACAGGGGTTGTATGGCTACACCTTC
CDR3aa: CASSPAGQGLYGYTF

v_gene: TRBV10-3
abundance: NA
d_gene: NA
j_gene: TRBJ1-2
CDR3nt: TGTGCCATCAGTGAGTCGGGGCAGGGAAACTATGGCTACACCTTC
CDR3aa: CAISESGQGNYGYTF

v_gene: TRBV5-1
abundance: NA
d_gene: NA
j_gene: TRBJ2-1
CDR3nt: TGCGCCAGCAGCTTGGATCAGGGGGGCTCCTACAATGAGCAGTTCTTC
CDR3aa: CASSLDQGGSYNEQFF

v_gene: TRBV5-1
abundance: once
d_gene: NA
j_gene: TRBJ2-7
CDR3nt: TGCGCCAGCAGCTTATTGTATGGGGGGGCCGGTTACGAGCAGTACTTC
CDR3aa: CASSLLYGGAGYEQYF

v_gene: TRBV27
abundance: few
d_gene: TRBD1
j_gene: TRBJ2-1
CDR3nt: TGTGCCAGCAGTTTCGAGACAGGGGAGAGTAATGAGCAGTTCTTC
CDR3aa: CASSFETGESNEQFF

v_gene: TRBV27
abundance: NA
d_gene: TRBD2
j_gene: TRBJ2-3
CDR3nt: TGTGCCAGCTCCGGGACTAGGGTTGGAGATACGCAGTATTTT
CDR3aa: CASSGTRVGDTQYF

v_gene: TRBV6-2/TRBV6-3
abundance: once
d_gene: TRBD1
j_gene: TRBJ2-3
CDR3nt: TGTGCCAGCAGTTTACACCGGACAGGGGGAACAGATACGCAGTATTTT
CDR3aa: CASSLHRTGGTDTQYF

v_gene: TRBV7-8
abundance: few
d_gene: NA
j_gene: TRBJ1-5
CDR3nt: TGTGCCAGCAGCCCGAGAGGTAGCAATCAGCCCCAGCATTTT
CDR3aa: CASSPRGSNQPQHF

v_gene: TRBV6-1
abundance: NA
d_gene: NA
j_gene: TRBJ1-1
CDR3nt: TGTGCCAGCAGTGAGGGGGCGGGCACTGAAGCTTTCTTT
CDR3aa: CASSEGAGTEAFF

v_gene: TRBV5-1
abundance: NA
d_gene: TRBD2
j_gene: TRBJ2-7
CDR3nt: TGCGCCAGCAGCACTCTAGCGGGGGGTGTAGGGGAGCAGTACTTC
CDR3aa: CASSTLAGGVGEQYF

v_gene: TRBV6-1
abundance: NA
d_gene: TRBD2
j_gene: TRBJ2-3
CDR3nt: TGTGCCAGCAGTGAAACCGGGACTAGCGGGGGTACGCAGTATTTT
CDR3aa: CASSETGTSGGTQYF